This TCR beta chain was sequenced for a study of blood T cells in healthy people across ages. Together with a sample-barcoded 5' primer, a J-beta primer mix was included in a second PCR lasting roughly 6 to 12 cycles. TCRdb called the 5' RACE reads again in MiXCR, with one record for every CDR3 protein. Of 1.6 million or so distinct CDR3 sequences in the sample, about 32% were seen once. To note about this clonotype: Its target is unknown.

V shed 3 bases, J shed 3 bases, and the junction held 5 bases outside the gene matches. Looked up from germline, CDR1 is SGDLS and CDR2 is YYNGEE. This CDR3 comprises 15 residues. There were healthy Caucasian individuals from Russia, aged about 6 to 100, serving as donors. Findings of the study overall: Long-lived donors had more naive CD4+ cells and higher diversity than aged donors.

The material sequenced was blood. This chain connects TRBV9 to TRBJ2-1; 8 bases align to TRBD2. This sequence originates from a woman between 25 and 40 years old in good health. CDR3 amino acids: CASSARGGDYNEQFF. As DNA, the CDR3 is TGTGCCAGCAGCGCACGGGGGGGCGACTACAATGAGCAGTTCTTC.